Shown below are 27 T cell receptor beta chains from a single sample sequenced in a study of patients and donors after allogeneic stem cell transplantation. TCRdb re-derived calls from the RT-PCR reads in MiXCR, one entry per CDR3 protein. The table shows about 960,000 distinct CDR3 sequences, with about a sixth occurring only once. The source material was blood, either unsorted or a sorted T cell fraction (not recorded which). The source is a human donor who was either an allogeneic HSCT recipient or a stem cell or donor lymphocyte infusion donor (not recorded which). It is not recorded whose cells these are; they may come from a transplant donor.

This clonotype was found a few times. This chain joins TRBV6-5 and TRBJ1-2; D uncertain. The CDR3 is 12 amino acids. Trimming pared 5 bases from V and 7 bases from J, leaving 11 bases between. CDR1 and CDR2 (germline): MNHEY, SVGAGI. The CDR3 region is CASSNPSVGYTF. CDR3 DNA: TGTGCCAGCAGTAACCCTTCTGTTGGCTACACCTTC.

The chain joins TRBV21-1 to TRBJ2-7; the table names TRBD1, a call not compared with the DNA. TRBV21-1 is a known pseudogene. CDR3 length: 14 amino acids. The CDR3 DNA sequence: TGTGCCAGCAGCAAACGGGGCACCGTCTACGAGCAGTACTTC. It codes for CASSKRGTVYEQYF.

This sequence joins TRBV4-3 and TRBJ2-1, with 10 nucleotides matching TRBD2. Germline-derived CDR1 and CDR2 are LGHNA and YSLEER. The CDR3 is made up of 18 amino acids. The V gene end was trimmed by 0 bases and the J gene end by 0 bases; junction bases not matched to a gene: 5. CDR3 in amino acids: CASSQDPSGGSSYNEQFF. The CDR3 DNA is TGCGCCAGCAGCCAAGATCCTAGCGGGGGCAGCTCCTACAATGAGCAGTTCTTC.

This clonotype was seen only a few times. The chain recombines TRBV20-1 with TRBJ1-5, with D unresolved. Trimming left V 5 bases short and J 4 bases short, with 9 bases between. The CDR3 runs to 12 residues. Looked up from germline, CDR1 is DFQATT and CDR2 is SNEGSKA (reference sequence). CDR3 loop: CSAFGQNQPQHF. CDR3 DNA: TGCAGTGCTTTTGGCCAAAATCAGCCCCAGCATTTT.

This clonotype has just a few counts. The chain carries TRBV4-1 and TRBJ2-2; 9 bases map to TRBD1. The ends lost 3 bases at V and 6 bases at J; junction bases unmatched: 11. The CDR3 loop spans 17 amino acids. Germline V gene lookup returns CDR1 MGHRA and CDR2 YSYEKL. The CDR3 DNA sequence: TGCGCCAGCAGCCACCGCCGGGACAGGGCCCCCCCCGGGGAGCTGTTTTTT. It yields the protein CASSHRRDRAPPGELFF.

This clonotype has just a few counts. The chain combines TRBV7-9 with TRBJ1-1; D gene uncertain. The CDR3 is 12 residues long. Trimming left V 5 bases short and J 4 bases short, with 8 bases between. Germline values: CDR1 SEHNR, CDR2 FQNEAQ (reference sequence). CDR3 residues: CASSLKTTEAFF. CDR3 DNA sequence: TGTGCCAGCAGCCTAAAAACCACTGAAGCTTTCTTT.

This clonotype has more than one count but fewer than ten. This sequence joins TRBV12-3 or TRBV12-4 and TRBJ1-2; D not certain. Trimming took 3 bases from V and 7 from J, leaving 12 bases between them. This CDR3 contains 13 residues. CDR3 nucleotide sequence: TGTGCCAGCAGTTTCGGGTTCCAGACTGGCTACACCTTC. Translated, it gives CASSFGFQTGYTF.

The genes are TRBV10-3 and TRBJ2-1; D might be TRBD1 or TRBD2, each matching 6 bases. V lost 0 bases and J 7 bases, leaving 25 bases between the germline ends. The germline V gene encodes CDR1 ENHRY and CDR2 SYGVKD. The CDR3 has 19 residues. The CDR3 sequence: CAISESRGTLGSGANEQFF. The CDR3 DNA reads as TGTGCCATCAGTGAGTCTAGGGGGACTCTGGGGTCGGGAGCGAATGAGCAGTTCTTC.

This clonotype was observed a handful of times. This sequence joins TRBV15 and TRBJ1-1; 10 nucleotides agree with TRBD1. V dropped 1 base and J dropped 5; count of bases not matched to a gene: 1. The CDR3 loop spans 14 amino acids. CDR1 is LNHNV, CDR2 YYDKDF, per germline (reference sequence). In nucleotides, the CDR3 is TGTGCCACCAGCAGAGGGACAGGGGGGACTGAAGCTTTCTTT. This codes for CATSRGTGGTEAFF. The full variable domain, rest sourced from reference TRBV15 and TRBJ1-1, is DAMVIQNPRYQVTQFGKPVTLSCSQTLNHNVMYWYQQKSSQAPKLLFHYYDKDFNNEADTPDNFQSRRPNTSFCFLDIRSPGLGDTAMYLCATSRGTGGTEAFFGQGTRLTVV.

This clonotype was counted only a few times. The J gene is TRBJ2-2, the V gene TRBV7-3, with D perhaps TRBD1 (5 bases). Germline V lookup: CDR1 SGHTA, CDR2 FQGTGA. This CDR3 is 15 amino acids long. V dropped 5 bases and J dropped 7 bases, with 17 bases sitting between them. The CDR3 nucleotides read TGTGCCAGCAGCGCAGGCAGTAGGGGCAACGGGGAGCTGTTTTTT. This codes for CASSAGSRGNGELFF.

The chain has TRBV29-1 and TRBJ2-7; D assignment may be TRBD1 or TRBD2 (5 bases each). Germline assignment: CDR1 SQVTM and CDR2 ANQGSEA. The length of the CDR3 is 13 residues. V was pared by 0 bases and J by 5 bases, with 11 bases between. The CDR3 DNA follows: TGCAGCGTTGAAGATGAGGGGCGCGACGAGCAGTACTTC. It codes for CSVEDEGRDEQYF.

In this sample, this clonotype turned up a few times. V usage is TRBV11-2 and J usage is TRBJ1-2, with D tentatively TRBD1 (5 bases). Germline assignment: CDR1 SGHAT and CDR2 FQNNGV. The CDR3 contains 19 residues. The V and J ends lost 0 bases and 7 bases respectively, with 27 bases between them. The CDR3 DNA reads TGTGCCAGCAGCTTAGATGGAGGGGTCGGCACAGCATCCTTCTTTGGCTACACCTTC. Amino acids: CASSLDGGVGTASFFGYTF. The variable domain in full, completed from reference TRBV11-2 and TRBJ1-2, reads EAGVAQSPRYKIIEKRQSVAFWCNPISGHATLYWYQQILGQGPKLLIQFQNNGVVDDSQLPKDRFSAERLKGVDSTLKIQPAKLEDSAVYLCASSLDGGVGTASFFGYTFGSGTRLTVV.

This clonotype was seen only a few times. The gene calls are TRBV3-1 and TRBJ2-5, with no clear D. Germline CDR1 LGHDT, CDR2 YNNKEL (reference sequence). This CDR3 has 14 amino acids. V lost 3 bases, J lost 5 bases, and 13 bases lay in between. CDR3 protein: CASSHRVVGETQYF. The CDR3, as DNA: TGTGCCAGCAGCCATAGAGTGGTCGGGGAGACCCAGTACTTC.

This clonotype showed up just a few times. The rearrangement links TRBV5-1 to TRBJ1-6; no clear D. The CDR3 loop spans 16 amino acids. Germline lookup yields CDR1 SGHRS and CDR2 YFSETQ. V lost 0 bases to trimming and J lost 5 bases, with 12 bases between them. The CDR3 DNA sequence: TGCGCCAGCAGCTTGGACGTTCGGGAGAATAATTCACCCCTCCACTTT. Its translation is CASSLDVRENNSPLHF.

The table lists this clonotype with a few counts. The V and J genes are TRBV4-1 and TRBJ1-1; 9 bases are shared with TRBD1. The germline gives CDR1 MGHRA, CDR2 YSYEKL. The ends lost 4 bases at V and 6 bases at J; junction bases unmatched: 3. This CDR3 spans 13 amino acids. In DNA, the CDR3 is TGCGCCAGCAGCCGGCGACAGGGGGCTGAAGCTTTCTTT. This encodes CASSRRQGAEAFF.

In this sample, this clonotype turned up a few times. The chain couples TRBV12-3 or TRBV12-4 to TRBJ1-1, with D perhaps matching TRBD1 (6 bases). Trimming left V 5 bases short and J 4 bases short, with 14 bases between. The CDR3 is 14 amino acids. In DNA, the CDR3 is TGTGCCAGCAGTCCCCAGGGGCGAGGCACTGAAGCTTTCTTT. Its translation is CASSPQGRGTEAFF.

The rearrangement uses TRBV20-1 and TRBJ1-1; D is perhaps TRBD1 (6 bases). Germline V gene data show CDR1 as DFQATT and CDR2 as SNEGSKA (reference sequence). V lost 3 bases and J 3 bases, leaving 11 bases between the germline ends. The CDR3 extends over 13 amino acids. The CDR3 DNA reads TGCAGTGCTAGTTCAGGGGAGGACACTGAAGCTTTCTTT. Translating it yields CSASSGEDTEAFF.

The CDR3 loop reads CASSERTGGTDTQYF. The CDR3 coding sequence is TGTGCCAGCAGCGAAAGGACAGGGGGAACAGATACGCAGTATTTT. The V gene is TRBV13, the J gene TRBJ2-3; the match to TRBD1 covers 10 bases. The CDR3 extends over 15 amino acids. Losses at the gene ends were 5 bases for V and 3 bases for J; bases not matched to a gene: 5. The germline V gene encodes CDR1 PRHDT and CDR2 FYEKMQ (reference sequence).

J is TRBJ2-7 and V is TRBV27; D gene ambiguous. The CDR3 covers 14 residues. V lost 5 bases to trimming and J lost 0 bases, with 11 bases between them. CDR1 is MNHEY, CDR2 SMNVEV, per germline (reference sequence). In nucleotides, the CDR3 is TGTGCCAGCAGTCTTAACGCCAACTCCTACGAGCAGTACTTC. Protein product: CASSLNANSYEQYF.

This clonotype was seen a handful of times. The chain has TRBV3-1 and TRBJ2-5, with unresolved D. Per germline, CDR1 LGHDT and CDR2 YNNKEL (reference sequence). This CDR3 has 13 residues. Trimming stripped 2 bases from V and 2 bases from J, with 6 bases between. CDR3 sequence: CASSQLQQETQYF. In DNA form, the CDR3 reads TGTGCCAGCAGCCAATTACAGCAAGAGACCCAGTACTTC.

This sequence joins TRBV10-3 and TRBJ1-2; perhaps TRBD1 as D (5 bases). Germline assignment: CDR1 ENHRY and CDR2 SYGVKD. The CDR3 consists of 14 residues. V lost 0 bases to trimming and J lost 8 bases, with 13 bases between them. This CDR3 is CAISESRGVEGYTF. The CDR3 DNA sequence: TGTGCCATCAGTGAGTCGAGAGGGGTGGAGGGCTACACCTTC.

This clonotype appeared a few times. This rearrangement joins TRBV6-5 to TRBJ1-1; D might be TRBD1 (5 bases). Germline V gene lookup returns CDR1 MNHEY and CDR2 SVGAGI. The CDR3 totals 17 residues. Trimming left V 0 bases short and J 1 base short, with 15 bases between. DNA of the CDR3: TGTGCCAGCAGTTACTCGGGGGAGGGTGGTGGGAACACTGAAGCTTTCTTT. Amino acid sequence: CASSYSGEGGGNTEAFF.

The rearrangement uses TRBV6-2 or TRBV6-3 and TRBJ1-5, with 8 bases that match TRBD1. With 2 bases clipped from V and 2 bases from J, the junction kept 5 bases outside the gene matches. CDR3 size: 16 residues. Looked up from germline, CDR1 is MNHEY and CDR2 is SVGEGT. This CDR3 reads CASSYPGQGGNQPQHF. CDR3 in DNA: TGTGCCAGCAGTTACCCCGGACAGGGCGGCAATCAGCCCCAGCATTTT.

The genes are TRBV12-3 or TRBV12-4 and TRBJ1-5; 7 nucleotides match TRBD1. This CDR3 has 16 amino acids. V shed 6 bases and J 2 bases; nucleotides not matched to a gene: 10. The CDR3 DNA follows: TGTGCCAGCAGCCCTGGGACAGCAAGGGGCAATCAGCCCCAGCATTTT. It encodes CASSPGTARGNQPQHF.

This clonotype was detected once. The chain couples TRBV6-1 to TRBJ1-2, with D uncertain. The germline V gene has CDR1 MNHNS and CDR2 SASEGT. The CDR3 contains 16 residues. The germline V and J ends were trimmed by 1 base and 4 bases, with 16 bases remaining between them. CDR3 in amino acids: CASSEEWANSLYGYTF. CDR3 nucleotide sequence: TGTGCCAGCAGTGAAGAGTGGGCCAACAGTCTCTATGGCTACACCTTC.

This sequence joins TRBV6-2 or TRBV6-3 and TRBJ2-5; 14 positions agree with TRBD2. The germline V gene has CDR1 MNHEY and CDR2 SVGEGT. Trimming cost V 1 base and J 2 bases; bases outside gene matches: 15. The CDR3 totals 21 residues. The CDR3 region is CASSYFHQSTSGRAGQETQYF. The CDR3 DNA follows: TGTGCCAGCAGTTACTTCCACCAATCGACTAGCGGGAGGGCCGGGCAAGAGACCCAGTACTTC.

This clonotype was found many times. The CDR3 DNA sequence: TGTGCCAGCAGCCGAACCGGACCCACCGGGGAGCTGTTTTTT. It translates to CASSRTGPTGELFF. The chain recombines TRBV12-3 or TRBV12-4 with TRBJ2-2; D not resolved. This CDR3 has 14 amino acids. V was trimmed by 6 bases and J by 4 bases, leaving 12 bases between them.